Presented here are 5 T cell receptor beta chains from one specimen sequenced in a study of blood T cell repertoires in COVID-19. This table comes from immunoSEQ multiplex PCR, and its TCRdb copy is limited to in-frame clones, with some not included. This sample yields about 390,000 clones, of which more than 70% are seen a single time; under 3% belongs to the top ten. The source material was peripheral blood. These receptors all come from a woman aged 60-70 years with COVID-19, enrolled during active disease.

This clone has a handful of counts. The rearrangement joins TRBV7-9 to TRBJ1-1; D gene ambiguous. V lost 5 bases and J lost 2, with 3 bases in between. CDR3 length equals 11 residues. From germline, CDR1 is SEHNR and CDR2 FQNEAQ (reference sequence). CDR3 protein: CASSQNTEAFF. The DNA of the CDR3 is TGTGCCAGCAGCCAAAACACTGAAGCTTTCTTT. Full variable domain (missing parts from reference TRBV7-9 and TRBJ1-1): DTGVSQNPRHKITKRGQNVTFRCDPISEHNRLYWYRQTLGQGPEFLTYFQNEAQLEKSRLLSDRFSAERPKGSFSTLEIQRTEQGDSAMYLCASSQNTEAFFGQGTRLTVV.

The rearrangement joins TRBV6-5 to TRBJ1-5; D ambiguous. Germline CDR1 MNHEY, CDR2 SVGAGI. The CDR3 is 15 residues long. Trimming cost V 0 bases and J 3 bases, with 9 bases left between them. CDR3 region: CASSYSKGDNQPQHF. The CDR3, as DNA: TGTGCCAGCAGTTACTCGAAGGGAGACAATCAGCCCCAGCATTTT.

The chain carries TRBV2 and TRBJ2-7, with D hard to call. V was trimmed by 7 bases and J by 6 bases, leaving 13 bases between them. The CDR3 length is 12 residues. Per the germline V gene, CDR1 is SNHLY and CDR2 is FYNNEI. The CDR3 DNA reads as TGTGCCAGCATCCCCCAGTTTGGCGAGCAGTACTTC. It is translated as CASIPQFGEQYF. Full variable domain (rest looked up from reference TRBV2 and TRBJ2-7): EPEVTQTPSHQVTQMGQEVILRCVPISNHLYFYWYRQILGQKVEFLVSFYNNEISEKSEIFDDQFSVERPDGSNFTLKIRSTKLEDSAMYFCASIPQFGEQYFGPGTRLTVT.

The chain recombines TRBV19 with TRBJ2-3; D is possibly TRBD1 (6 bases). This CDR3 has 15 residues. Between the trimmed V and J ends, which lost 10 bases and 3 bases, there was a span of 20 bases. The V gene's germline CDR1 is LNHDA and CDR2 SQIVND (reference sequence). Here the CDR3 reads CATVGHFTGTDTQYF. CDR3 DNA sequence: TGTGCCACCGTGGGACATTTTACTGGAACAGATACGCAGTATTTT.

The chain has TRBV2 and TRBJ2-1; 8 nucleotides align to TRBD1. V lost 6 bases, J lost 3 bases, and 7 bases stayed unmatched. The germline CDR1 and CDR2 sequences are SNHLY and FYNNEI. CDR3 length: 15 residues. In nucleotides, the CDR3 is TGTGCCAGCAGCGAACAGGGGGGATACTACAATGAGCAGTTCTTC. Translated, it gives CASSEQGGYYNEQFF.